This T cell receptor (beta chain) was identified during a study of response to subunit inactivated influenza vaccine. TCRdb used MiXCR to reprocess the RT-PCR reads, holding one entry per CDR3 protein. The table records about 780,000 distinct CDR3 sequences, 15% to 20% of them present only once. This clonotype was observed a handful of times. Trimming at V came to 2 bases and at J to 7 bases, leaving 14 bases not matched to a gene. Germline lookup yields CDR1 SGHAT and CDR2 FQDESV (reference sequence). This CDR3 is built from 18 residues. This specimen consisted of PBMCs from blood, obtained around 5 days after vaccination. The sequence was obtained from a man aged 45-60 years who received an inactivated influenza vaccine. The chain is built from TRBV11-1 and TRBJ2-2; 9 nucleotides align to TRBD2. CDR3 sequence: CASSLQWTTSGLYGELFF. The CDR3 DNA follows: TGTGCCAGCAGCTTACAATGGACTACTAGCGGGCTCTACGGGGAGCTGTTTTTT. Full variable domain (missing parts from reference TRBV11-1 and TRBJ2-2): EAEVAQSPRYKITEKSQAVAFWCDPISGHATLYWYRQILGQGPELLVQFQDESVVDDSQLPKDRFSAERLKGVDSTLKIQPAELGDSAMYLCASSLQWTTSGLYGELFFGEGSRLTVL.